This T cell receptor beta chain is from a study of T cell changes during pregnancy in multiple sclerosis. The table came from immunoSEQ multiplex PCR; TCRdb's copy has only in-frame clones and leaves some out. The table has roughly 50,000 clones, roughly 94% seen once. The germline gives CDR1 MNHNY, CDR2 SVGAGI (reference sequence). V dropped 4 bases and J dropped 4; count of bases not matched to a gene: 7. This CDR3 contains 15 residues. The sequences come from CD8+ T cells from peripheral blood mononuclear cells, collected in the third trimester of pregnancy. This sequence was found in a female donor with multiple sclerosis, enrolled in a pregnancy study. This chain uses TRBV6-6 with TRBJ2-5; 9 bases fit TRBD2. The CDR3 spells CASSSIAGVRETQYF. The DNA for the CDR3 is TGTGCCAGCAGTTCTATAGCGGGAGTTCGAGAGACCCAGTACTTC.